This T cell receptor beta chain was sequenced in a study of post-analysis software for immune sequencing data. Whole-study findings and limits: Included in a set of about five TRBV segments more frequent in patients than controls were TRBV5-6, TRBV5-1 and TRBV20-1. Those with multiple sclerosis, the patient group, showed significantly lower normalized Chao1 diversity than controls.

This clonotype showed up many times. What it binds is not known. Carried by the TCR beta cDNA libraries were unique molecular identifiers. Each CDR3 protein is one row after TCRdb ran MiXCR on the PCR reads. The sample lists hundreds of thousands of distinct CDR3 sequences; 36% were seen once. V lost 1 base and J lost 4, with 16 bases in between. The CDR3 totals 16 residues. The genes are TRBV12-3 or TRBV12-4 and TRBJ1-2; D remains unclear. This TCR derives from a girl aged 10 to 17 with multiple sclerosis. The sample was blood. CDR3 sequence (DNA): TGTGCCAGCAGTTTAGAGTCCGGGCCCCTATCCTATGGCTACACCTTC. This translates into CASSLESGPLSYGYTF.